These 32 T cell receptor beta chains originate from one sample sequenced in a study of cytomegalovirus exposure and HLA in healthy donors. The PCR had 60 Vbeta and 13 Jbeta primers. TCRdb keeps only in-frame clones here, not all; method: immunoSEQ multiplex PCR. The sample records some 100,000 clones, roughly 70% being singletons. The sequenced sample was PBMCs. These TCRs come from a man aged 45-60 years in good health and CMV-seronegative.

CDR3 DNA: TGTGCCAGCCCCCCTAAGGTAAAGACAGGGGGGCCTTTGGATGGCTACACCTTC. Protein: CASPPKVKTGGPLDGYTF. The gene calls are TRBV27 and TRBJ1-2; 9 bases agree with TRBD1. CDR3 size: 18 residues. Germline CDR1 MNHEY, CDR2 SMNVEV (reference sequence). After removal of 8 bases from V and 6 bases from J, the junction contained 22 bases not matched to a gene.

The chain is built from TRBV18 and TRBJ2-5; 8 nucleotides match TRBD1. The CDR3 has 18 amino acids. Germline V gives CDR1 KGHSH, CDR2 LQKENI. The trim removed 3 bases at V and 3 bases at J, leaving 15 bases unmatched. CDR3 bases: TGTGCCAGCTCACCCAACGCGGGACAGGAGATGCCGAAAGAGACCCAGTACTTC. It yields the protein CASSPNAGQEMPKETQYF.

This clone was recorded only once. The chain links TRBV20-1 to TRBJ2-7; TRBD2 matches at 7 bases. This CDR3 region has 11 residues. Trimming at V came to 5 bases and at J to 4 bases, leaving 2 bases not matched to a gene. CDR1 DFQATT and CDR2 SNEGSKA come from the germline V gene (reference sequence). The CDR3 sequence is CSAQAGYEQYF. The CDR3 nucleotides read TGCAGTGCTCAAGCGGGGTACGAGCAGTACTTC.

The chain recombines TRBV6-1 with TRBJ1-5; weak D call: TRBD1 (6 bases). Germline CDR1 MNHNS, CDR2 SASEGT. CDR3 length: 13 residues. V lost 4 bases to trimming and J lost 3 bases, with 7 bases between them. CDR3 sequence reads: CASSGQVNQPQHF. CDR3 bases: TGTGCCAGCAGTGGACAGGTCAATCAGCCCCAGCATTTT.

This sequence joins TRBV28 and TRBJ2-3; D may be TRBD1 (6 bases). The CDR3 is made up of 15 amino acids. V lost 4 bases to trimming and J lost 0 bases, with 11 bases between them. The germline V gene has CDR1 MDHEN and CDR2 SYDVKM. The CDR3 is CASSSPQGSTDTQYF. In nucleotides, the CDR3 is TGTGCCAGCAGTTCGCCCCAGGGGAGCACAGATACGCAGTATTTT.

This clone was observed a single time. The rearrangement links TRBV2 to TRBJ2-6; no definite D call. The germline CDR1 and CDR2 sequences are SNHLY and FYNNEI. The CDR3 has 16 amino acids. Between the trimmed V and J ends, which lost 7 bases and 1 base, there was a span of 14 bases. The CDR3 spells CASNDRSRSGANVLTF. CDR3 coding DNA: TGTGCCAGCAATGATAGATCTAGGTCTGGGGCCAACGTCCTGACTTTC.

Worth noting for this clone: The sample carries other DNA sequences with the same CDR3. The gene calls are TRBV11-2 and TRBJ2-5; 9 bases agree with TRBD1. The germline V gene encodes CDR1 SGHAT and CDR2 FQNNGV. The V gene end was trimmed by 5 bases and the J gene end by 3 bases; junction bases not matched to a gene: 1. The CDR3 is 13 amino acids. CDR3 sequence reads: CASSRDREETQYF. CDR3 coding DNA: TGTGCCAGCAGCAGGGACAGGGAAGAGACCCAGTACTTC.

The chain uses TRBV15 and TRBJ2-2; D may be TRBD2 (5 bases). CDR3 size: 17 residues. Germline V gives CDR1 LNHNV, CDR2 YYDKDF (reference sequence). V lost 1 base and J lost 4, with 16 bases in between. The CDR3 protein is CATSRGKSGAVTGELFF. Written as DNA, the CDR3 is TGTGCCACCAGCAGAGGGAAGAGCGGCGCGGTCACCGGGGAGCTGTTTTTT.

The rearrangement links TRBV29-1 to TRBJ2-2, with D perhaps matching TRBD2 (5 bases). Germline V lookup: CDR1 SQVTM, CDR2 ANQGSEA. The CDR3 contains 16 residues. V was clipped by 1 base and J by 0 bases, with 12 bases between them. Here the CDR3 DNA reads TGCAGCGTTGAAGGGCGTGGCGGGTCGAACACCGGGGAGCTGTTTTTT. Translation gives CSVEGRGGSNTGELFF.

The chain carries TRBV6-1 and TRBJ2-1; TRBD2 agrees at 14 bases. Germline V lookup: CDR1 MNHNS, CDR2 SASEGT. This CDR3 comprises 14 residues. V trimming: 11 bases; J trimming: 9 bases; junction bases outside the gene matches: 9. CDR3 DNA sequence: TGTGCCGTAGGGGGACTAGCGGGAGAGGGTGAGCAGTTCTTC. Its protein product is CAVGGLAGEGEQFF.

This chain connects TRBV4-2 to TRBJ2-3; D is possibly TRBD2 (6 bases). CDR3 size: 17 residues. Trimming cost V 3 bases and J 0 bases, with 16 bases left between them. Looked up from germline, CDR1 is LGHNA and CDR2 is YNFKEQ. CDR3 protein: CASSHVLAQSSTDTQYF. The CDR3 region has the DNA TGTGCCAGCAGCCACGTACTAGCTCAATCTAGCACAGATACGCAGTATTTT.

Note on this clone: A read error may produce the germline difference seen at one junction end. V and J are TRBV28 and TRBJ2-5, with D possibly TRBD2 on 7 matching bases. The CDR3 totals 14 residues. Per the germline V gene, CDR1 is MDHEN and CDR2 is SYDVKM. The CDR3 protein is CASSLGGGQATQYF. DNA for the CDR3: TGTGCCAGCTCCTTGGGCGGGGGACAAGCGACCCAGTACTTC. The complete variable domain, with remaining parts taken from reference TRBV28 and TRBJ2-5, reads DVKVTQSSRYLVKRTGEKVFLECVQDMDHENMFWYRQDPGLGLRLIYFSYDVKMKEKGDIPEGYSVSREKKERFSLILESASTNQTSMYLCASSLGGGQATQYFGPGTRLLVL.

This chain joins TRBV28 and TRBJ2-1; 7 bases align to TRBD1. Germline V gene sequence: CDR1 MDHEN, CDR2 SYDVKM. This CDR3 comprises 16 residues. V shed 6 bases and J 9 bases; nucleotides not matched to a gene: 17. The CDR3 DNA reads as TGTGCCAGCAGCCCTACGAAACCTGACAGGGTCGGTGAGCAGTTCTTC. It yields the protein CASSPTKPDRVGEQFF.

The J gene is TRBJ2-1, the V gene TRBV29-1, with TRBD2 matching 13 bases. With V trimmed by 7 bases and J by 6 bases, 3 bases remained unmatched. This CDR3 contains 13 residues. The germline V gene has CDR1 SQVTM and CDR2 ANQGSEA. This CDR3 is CSGRTSGGNEQFF. CDR3 sequence (DNA): TGCAGCGGACGGACTAGCGGGGGCAATGAGCAGTTCTTC.

V gene TRBV7-2 combines with J gene TRBJ1-6, with 7 bases that match TRBD1. This CDR3 contains 16 residues. The J segment lost 10 bases and the V segment lost 5 bases, leaving 14 bases of the junction unmatched. Germline CDR1 is SGHTA and CDR2 is FQGNSA. The CDR3 nucleotides are TGTGCCAGCAGCCCAACCGGGACAGTGAATCGCTCACCCCTCCACTTT. Translated: CASSPTGTVNRSPLHF.

J is TRBJ2-3 and V is TRBV2; TRBD1 matches at 10 bases. With V trimmed by 5 bases and J by 6 bases, 2 bases remained unmatched. Germline lookup yields CDR1 SNHLY and CDR2 FYNNEI. The CDR3 extends over 13 amino acids. The CDR3 coding sequence is TGTGCCAGCAGTAAGGACAGGGGGGATACGCAGTATTTT. It codes for CASSKDRGDTQYF.

The DNA of the CDR3 is TGTGCCAGCGCCCCTGGGCGCCCCTCCTACGAGCAGTACTTC. It is translated as CASAPGRPSYEQYF. This chain links TRBV27 with TRBJ2-7; the D is unclear. There are 14 residues in the CDR3. From germline, CDR1 is MNHEY and CDR2 SMNVEV (reference sequence). Trimming shortened V by 8 bases and J by 0 bases, and 14 bases separated the two germline ends.

This chain uses TRBV30 with TRBJ1-3, with D perhaps matching TRBD1 (6 bases). CDR3 length: 15 amino acids. V lost 0 bases and J lost 7, with 16 bases in between. Germline V gives CDR1 GTSNPN, CDR2 SVGIG (reference sequence). CDR3 protein: CAWSVGQSQGNTIYF. CDR3 DNA: TGTGCCTGGAGTGTAGGCCAATCCCAGGGGAACACCATATATTTT.

The chain recombines TRBV9 with TRBJ2-5; TRBD1 agrees at 7 bases. J lost 1 base, V lost 4 bases, and 4 bases had no gene match. CDR1 is SGDLS, CDR2 YYNGEE, per germline. This CDR3 is 14 amino acids long. The CDR3 region is CASSSRQGQETQYF. CDR3 nucleotide sequence: TGTGCCAGCAGCTCCCGACAGGGCCAAGAGACCCAGTACTTC.

This clone has just a few counts. The rearrangement uses TRBV5-1 and TRBJ2-5, with 12 bases fitting TRBD2. Per the germline V gene, CDR1 is SGHRS and CDR2 is YFSETQ. After removal of 0 bases from V and 3 bases from J, the junction contained 3 bases not matched to a gene. The CDR3 totals 16 residues. CDR3 DNA sequence: TGCGCCAGCAGCTTGGGGACTAGCGGGACGAAAGAGACCCAGTACTTC. Protein product: CASSLGTSGTKETQYF.

This chain links TRBV7-3 with TRBJ2-3; 8 nucleotides match TRBD1. The CDR3 spans 15 residues. The V and J ends lost 2 bases and 3 bases, in that order; junction bases with no gene match: 4. Germline V gene sequence: CDR1 SGHTA, CDR2 FQGTGA. The CDR3 protein is CASSLDRGRTDTQYF. In DNA, the CDR3 is TGTGCCAGCAGCTTAGACAGGGGTCGTACAGATACGCAGTATTTT.

This chain links TRBV2 with TRBJ1-1; D unresolved. This CDR3 contains 11 residues. Trimming removed 7 bases from V and 8 bases from J, with 11 bases in between. The germline V gene encodes CDR1 SNHLY and CDR2 FYNNEI. This CDR3 reads CASKYSVEAFF. In DNA, the CDR3 is TGTGCCAGCAAATACTCGGTCGAAGCTTTCTTT.

The chain links TRBV6-1 to TRBJ1-4; TRBD1 matches 9 bases. Germline V gives CDR1 MNHNS, CDR2 SASEGT. CDR3 length: 12 amino acids. V dropped 2 bases and J dropped 14; count of bases not matched to a gene: 3. CDR3 amino acids: CASSETGGSLFF. The CDR3 DNA follows: TGTGCCAGCAGTGAAACAGGGGGCTCTCTGTTTTTT.

This sequence joins TRBV7-8 and TRBJ2-2; possibly TRBD1 for D (6 bases). Germline V CDR1 and CDR2: SGHVS, FQNEAQ. V gave up 1 base and J gave up 4 bases, with 10 bases separating them. The CDR3 spans 15 residues. Here the CDR3 reads CASSLEYRATGELFF. The CDR3 DNA reads TGTGCCAGCAGCTTAGAGTACAGGGCCACCGGGGAGCTGTTTTTT.

The rearrangement joins TRBV9 to TRBJ2-2; perhaps TRBD2 as D (6 bases). This CDR3 contains 16 residues. In germline, CDR1 is SGDLS, CDR2 YYNGEE. The V gene lost 0 bases and the J gene lost 3 bases, with 12 bases spanning the gap. CDR3 in amino acids: CASSVEAGLYTGELFF. The CDR3 region has the DNA TGTGCCAGCAGCGTAGAGGCGGGACTCTACACCGGGGAGCTGTTTTTT.

The CDR3 reads CATSRDPAGGETQYF. The DNA for the CDR3 is TGTGCCACCAGCAGAGACCCAGCGGGCGGGGAGACCCAGTACTTC. The chain has TRBV15 and TRBJ2-5; maybe TRBD2 (6 bases). The CDR3 totals 15 residues. Germline CDR1 LNHNV, CDR2 YYDKDF (reference sequence). V dropped 0 bases and J dropped 5 bases, with 13 bases sitting between them.

J is TRBJ1-2 and V is TRBV19; D is ambiguous. V lost 3 bases to trimming and J lost 8 bases, with 13 bases between them. CDR3 length: 13 amino acids. Germline V gene data show CDR1 as LNHDA and CDR2 as SQIVND (reference sequence). The CDR3 sequence is CASSIDPAGGYTF. The CDR3 nucleotides are TGTGCCAGTAGTATCGACCCGGCGGGGGGCTACACCTTC. Looking up the rest from reference TRBV19 and TRBJ1-2 gives the full variable domain: DGGITQSPKYLFRKEGQNVTLSCEQNLNHDAMYWYRQDPGQGLRLIYYSQIVNDFQKGDIAEGYSVSREKKESFPLTVTSAQKNPTAFYLCASSIDPAGGYTFGSGTRLTVV.

The chain employs TRBV19 and TRBJ2-7, with 8 nucleotides matching TRBD2. Trimming at V came to 3 bases and at J to 2 bases, leaving 6 bases not matched to a gene. Germline CDR1 and CDR2: LNHDA and SQIVND (reference sequence). This CDR3 is 15 amino acids long. The CDR3 DNA reads TGTGCCAGTAGTATTGGGACTAGAGGGGCCTACGAGCAGTACTTC. Translated, it gives CASSIGTRGAYEQYF.

Concerning this clone: One end of the junction is discordant with germline, which a read error may explain. The rearrangement joins TRBV13 to TRBJ2-7; D might be TRBD1 (6 bases). The CDR3 consists of 14 residues. Germline lookup yields CDR1 PRHDT and CDR2 FYEKMQ (reference sequence). In nucleotides, the CDR3 is TGCGCCAGCAGCCCCATAGAAGGGGGCTACGAGCAGTACTTC. Translating gives CASSPIEGGYEQYF.

The chain couples TRBV2 to TRBJ2-3; TRBD2 agrees at 7 bases. Germline V lookup: CDR1 SNHLY, CDR2 FYNNEI. The CDR3 totals 16 residues. The CDR3 region has the DNA TGTGCATACTCAACTAGCGTCGACTCTAGCACAGATACGCAGTATTTT. Protein: CAYSTSVDSSTDTQYF.

The genes are TRBV4-1 and TRBJ1-2, with no clear D. The CDR3 totals 14 residues. The germline V and J ends were trimmed by 0 bases and 8 bases, with 13 bases remaining between them. Germline CDR1 reads MGHRA; CDR2 reads YSYEKL. The CDR3, as DNA: TGCGCCAGCAGCCAAGAGCACGAAGTGGGCGGCTACACCTTC. This sequence encodes CASSQEHEVGGYTF.

This clone was seen once. The chain uses TRBV28 and TRBJ1-2, with TRBD1 matching over 12 bases. Germline trimming cut 8 bases from V and 4 bases from J; bases unmatched to any gene: 14. The germline gives CDR1 MDHEN, CDR2 SYDVKM. The CDR3 has 17 amino acids. CDR3 protein: CASAVSGQGARVYGYTF. The CDR3 DNA sequence: TGTGCCAGCGCCGTCTCGGGACAGGGGGCGCGGGTCTATGGCTACACCTTC.